This TCR beta chain was profiled in a study of blood T cell repertoires in COVID-19. Overall study: Collection of acute and convalescent COVID-19 samples took place in the United States, Italy and Spain.

Profiled with immunoSEQ multiplex PCR; TCRdb holds only in-frame clones, not every one. The top ten hold 2.5% to 3% of the sample, which has about 190,000 clones, 78% seen once. V dropped 3 bases and J dropped 0; count of bases not matched to a gene: 9. Germline V gene data show CDR1 as KGHDR and CDR2 as SFDVKD. The CDR3 length is 18 residues. The rearrangement joins TRBV24-1 to TRBJ1-5, with 8 nucleotides matching TRBD1. The sequenced material came from peripheral blood. The TCR was taken from a woman at least 80 years old with active or convalescent COVID-19. The CDR3 DNA reads TGTGCCACCAGTGATCATGGACAGGGAGAATTTAGCAATCAGCCCCAGCATTTT. Protein sequence: CATSDHGQGEFSNQPQHF.